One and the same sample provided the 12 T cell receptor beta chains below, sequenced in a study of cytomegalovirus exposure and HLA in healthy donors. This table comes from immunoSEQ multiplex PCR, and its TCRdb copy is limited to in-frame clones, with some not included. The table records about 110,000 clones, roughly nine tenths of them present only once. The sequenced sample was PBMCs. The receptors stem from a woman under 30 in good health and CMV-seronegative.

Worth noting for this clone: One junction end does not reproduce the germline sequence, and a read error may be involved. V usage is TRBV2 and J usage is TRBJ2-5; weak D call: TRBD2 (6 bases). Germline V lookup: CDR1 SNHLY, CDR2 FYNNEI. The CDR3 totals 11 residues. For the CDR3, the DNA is TGTGCCAGCAGGACTAGGCAACCCACGGACTTC. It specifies CASRTRQPTDF. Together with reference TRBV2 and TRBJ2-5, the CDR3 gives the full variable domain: EPEVTQTPSHQVTQMGQEVILRCVPISNHLYFYWYRQILGQKVEFLVSFYNNEISEKSEIFDDQFSVERPDGSNFTLKIRSTKLEDSAMYFCASRTRQPTDFGPGTRLLVL.

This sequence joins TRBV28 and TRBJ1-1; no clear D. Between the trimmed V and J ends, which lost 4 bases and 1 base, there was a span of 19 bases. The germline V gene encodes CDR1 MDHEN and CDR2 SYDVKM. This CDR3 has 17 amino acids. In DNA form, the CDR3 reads TGTGCCAGCAGTTCCGCCAACCGACTCCCGCGGAACACTGAAGCTTTCTTT. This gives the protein CASSSANRLPRNTEAFF.

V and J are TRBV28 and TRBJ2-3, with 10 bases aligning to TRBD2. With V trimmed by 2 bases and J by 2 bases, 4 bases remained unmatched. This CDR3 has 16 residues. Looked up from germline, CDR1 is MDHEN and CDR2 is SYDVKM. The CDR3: CASSLGTSELTDTQYF. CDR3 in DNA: TGTGCCAGCAGTTTAGGGACTAGCGAACTCACAGATACGCAGTATTTT.

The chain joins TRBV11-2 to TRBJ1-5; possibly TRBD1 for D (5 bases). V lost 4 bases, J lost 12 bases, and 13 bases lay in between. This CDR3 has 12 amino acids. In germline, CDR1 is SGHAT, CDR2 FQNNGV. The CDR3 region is CASSSRLGLQHF. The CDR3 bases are TGTGCCAGCAGCTCTAGATTGGGGCTCCAGCATTTT. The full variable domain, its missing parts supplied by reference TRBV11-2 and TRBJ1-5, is EAGVAQSPRYKIIEKRQSVAFWCNPISGHATLYWYQQILGQGPKLLIQFQNNGVVDDSQLPKDRFSAERLKGVDSTLKIQPAKLEDSAVYLCASSSRLGLQHFGDGTRLSIL.

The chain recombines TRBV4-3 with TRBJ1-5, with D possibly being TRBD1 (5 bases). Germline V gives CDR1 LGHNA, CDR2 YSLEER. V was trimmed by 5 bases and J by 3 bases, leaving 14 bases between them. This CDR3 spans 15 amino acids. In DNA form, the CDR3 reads TGCGCCAGCAGCGAAGGGGTAGGGGTCAATCAGCCCCAGCATTTT. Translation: CASSEGVGVNQPQHF.

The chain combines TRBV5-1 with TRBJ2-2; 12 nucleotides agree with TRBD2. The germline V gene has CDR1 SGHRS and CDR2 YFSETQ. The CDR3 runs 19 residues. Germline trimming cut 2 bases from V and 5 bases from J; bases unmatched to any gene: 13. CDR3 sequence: CASSLPQRLAGERTGELFF. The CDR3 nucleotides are TGCGCCAGCAGCTTACCCCAAAGACTAGCGGGGGAGAGGACCGGGGAGCTGTTTTTT. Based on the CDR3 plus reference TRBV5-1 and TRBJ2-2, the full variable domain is KAGVTQTPRYLIKTRGQQVTLSCSPISGHRSVSWYQQTPGQGLQFLFEYFSETQRNKGNFPGRFSGRQFSNSRSEMNVSTLELGDSALYLCASSLPQRLAGERTGELFFGEGSRLTVL.

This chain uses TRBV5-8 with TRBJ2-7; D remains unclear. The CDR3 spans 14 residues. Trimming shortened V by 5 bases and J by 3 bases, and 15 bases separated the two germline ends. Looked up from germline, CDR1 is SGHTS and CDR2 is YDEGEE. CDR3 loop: CASSPPSIGYEQYF. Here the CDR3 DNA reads TGTGCCAGCAGTCCCCCGTCAATCGGCTACGAGCAGTACTTC.

The CDR3 sequence is CASSKAQDRGNQPQHF. CDR3 sequence (DNA): TGTGCCAGCAGCAAAGCACAGGACAGGGGCAATCAGCCCCAGCATTTT. V usage is TRBV21-1 and J usage is TRBJ1-5; whether TRBD1, the table's D call, matches the DNA was not checked. TRBV21-1 corresponds to a pseudogene. This CDR3 region has 16 residues.

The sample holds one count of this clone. The CDR3 DNA follows: TGTGCCAGCAGGGAGGAGTTATACAATGAGCAGTTCTTC. It is translated as CASREELYNEQFF. The chain employs TRBV2 and TRBJ2-1, with D tentatively TRBD2 (5 bases). Germline values: CDR1 SNHLY, CDR2 FYNNEI. The CDR3 spans 13 residues. V lost 6 bases and J 4 bases, leaving 10 bases between the germline ends.

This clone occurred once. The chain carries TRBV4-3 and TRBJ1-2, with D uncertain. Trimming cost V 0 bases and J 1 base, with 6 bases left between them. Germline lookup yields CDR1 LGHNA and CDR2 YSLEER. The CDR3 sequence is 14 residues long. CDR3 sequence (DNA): TGCGCCAGCAGCCAAGAATCTTTTAACTATGGCTACACCTTC. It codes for CASSQESFNYGYTF.

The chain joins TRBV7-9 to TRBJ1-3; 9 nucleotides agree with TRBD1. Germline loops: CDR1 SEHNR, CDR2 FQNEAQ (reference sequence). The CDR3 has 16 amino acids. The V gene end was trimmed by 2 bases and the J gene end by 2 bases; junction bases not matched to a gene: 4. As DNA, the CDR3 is TGTGCCAGCAGCTTATTAAGGACAGGGGCTGGAAACACCATATATTTT. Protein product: CASSLLRTGAGNTIYF.

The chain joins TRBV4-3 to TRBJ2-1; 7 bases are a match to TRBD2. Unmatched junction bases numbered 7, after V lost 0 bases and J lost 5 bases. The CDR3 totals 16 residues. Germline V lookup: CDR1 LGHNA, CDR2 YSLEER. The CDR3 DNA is TGCGCCAGCAGCCAAGAAGCTAGCGGAACCCACAATGAGCAGTTCTTC. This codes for CASSQEASGTHNEQFF.